One and the same sample provided the 23 T cell receptor beta chains below, sequenced in a study of CD8 T cells in Susac syndrome. With random hexamers, roughly 0.5 to 1 ug RNA was reverse transcribed. TCRdb re-analysed the immunoSEQ multiplex PCR reads in MiXCR, keeping a single row per CDR3 protein. Here the sample spans 150,000 to 180,000 distinct CDR3 sequences, roughly 95% being singletons. The source material was CD4+ T cells from PBMCs. The receptors derive from a human donor with Susac syndrome.

The chain combines TRBV27 with TRBJ1-2; 8 bases are shared with TRBD1. Germline lookup yields CDR1 MNHEY and CDR2 SMNVEV (reference sequence). The CDR3 runs to 15 residues. With 2 bases clipped from V and 0 bases from J, the junction kept 2 bases outside the gene matches. CDR3 DNA: TGTGCCAGCAGTTTAACGACAGGGGCTAACTATGGCTACACCTTC. Its translation is CASSLTTGANYGYTF.

Here the CDR3 reads CASSWDGGYQPQHF. DNA for the CDR3: TGTGCCAGCAGCTGGGACGGGGGCTATCAGCCCCAGCATTTT. This chain links TRBV7-2 with TRBJ1-5; a possible D gene is TRBD1 (6 bases). Per the germline V gene, CDR1 is SGHTA and CDR2 is FQGNSA. V was pared by 4 bases and J by 5 bases, with 12 bases between. The CDR3 contains 14 residues.

J is TRBJ2-3 and V is TRBV29-1; D call uncertain. The CDR3 runs to 13 residues. Germline V gives CDR1 SQVTM, CDR2 ANQGSEA. Deletions cut 4 bases from V and 6 bases from J, with 14 bases between. DNA for the CDR3: TGCAGCGTTGGGCCCGTGACGCGGGATACGCAGTATTTT. Its protein product is CSVGPVTRDTQYF.

The V and J genes are TRBV15 and TRBJ1-5; perhaps TRBD1 as D (5 bases). V lost 0 bases to trimming and J lost 2 bases, with 8 bases between them. Germline CDR1 and CDR2: LNHNV and YYDKDF (reference sequence). This CDR3 spans 15 amino acids. The CDR3 reads CATSRDGDGNQPQHF. The CDR3 nucleotides read TGTGCCACCAGCAGAGACGGGGACGGCAATCAGCCCCAGCATTTT.

This clonotype was observed a single time. The V call is TRBV19, the J call TRBJ2-1, with D perhaps given as TRBD1 or TRBD2 (5 bases each). The V gene lost 5 bases and the J gene lost 4 bases, with 9 bases spanning the gap. Per the germline V gene, CDR1 is LNHDA and CDR2 is SQIVND (reference sequence). The CDR3 totals 13 residues. The CDR3 protein is CASSLGPYNEQFF. In nucleotides, the CDR3 is TGTGCCAGTAGTCTGGGACCTTACAATGAGCAGTTCTTC. The full variable domain, its missing parts supplied by reference TRBV19 and TRBJ2-1, is DGGITQSPKYLFRKEGQNVTLSCEQNLNHDAMYWYRQDPGQGLRLIYYSQIVNDFQKGDIAEGYSVSREKKESFPLTVTSAQKNPTAFYLCASSLGPYNEQFFGPGTRLTVL.

A single count supports this clonotype. This chain links TRBV20-1 with TRBJ1-3, with D perhaps matching TRBD1 (5 bases). Trimming pared 6 bases from V and 0 bases from J, leaving 15 bases between. CDR3 length: 15 residues. The germline V gene encodes CDR1 DFQATT and CDR2 SNEGSKA (reference sequence). The DNA for the CDR3 is TGCAGTGCCACGGTGGGGACCGACTCTGGAAACACCATATATTTT. Translation: CSATVGTDSGNTIYF.

V is TRBV29-1 and J is TRBJ2-7; D is ambiguous. The CDR3 has 11 residues. With 3 bases removed from V and 2 bases from J, the gap between germline ends came to 5 bases. Germline V CDR1 and CDR2: SQVTM, ANQGSEA. In nucleotides, the CDR3 is TGCAGCGTTGAGTGGGCCTACGAGCAGTACTTC. Translating it yields CSVEWAYEQYF.

The CDR3 region is CSVVGGGRGTTDTQYF. The CDR3 region has the DNA TGCAGCGTTGTGGGCGGCGGGCGGGGAACCACAGATACGCAGTATTTT. J is TRBJ2-3 and V is TRBV29-1; possibly TRBD2 for D (6 bases). Trimming took off 4 bases at V and 2 bases at J, with 19 bases between the two ends. The CDR3 has 16 residues. The germline CDR1 and CDR2 sequences are SQVTM and ANQGSEA.

The chain uses TRBV7-8 and TRBJ1-5; TRBD1 matches at 7 bases. CDR3 size: 13 residues. The V and J ends lost 6 bases and 6 bases, in that order; junction bases with no gene match: 5. CDR1 is SGHVS and CDR2 is FQNEAQ in the germline V gene. The CDR3 nucleotides are TGTGCCAGCAGGGAGACAGGGAGTCAGCCCCAGCATTTT. Translated, it gives CASRETGSQPQHF.

The rearrangement links TRBV5-1 to TRBJ2-7; perhaps TRBD1 as D (5 bases). V shed 3 bases and J shed 5 bases, with 9 bases lying between them. This CDR3 is 12 amino acids long. CDR1 is SGHRS, CDR2 YFSETQ, per germline. For the CDR3, the DNA is TGCGCCAGCAGCTCGGTGGGGCACGAGCAGTACTTC. Protein: CASSSVGHEQYF.

The V call is TRBV5-6, the J call TRBJ1-6; D gene unclear. CDR1 and CDR2 from the germline V gene are SGHDT and YYEEEE. This CDR3 region has 13 residues. V was shortened by 2 bases and J by 10 bases, with 10 bases between the two germline ends. CDR3 sequence (DNA): TGTGCCAGCAGCTTACGGATTGGATCACCCCTCCACTTT. It yields the protein CASSLRIGSPLHF.

The chain uses TRBV20-1 and TRBJ2-2; D might be TRBD1 or TRBD2, each matching 5 bases. CDR3 length: 14 amino acids. Between the trimmed V and J ends, which lost 4 bases and 1 base, there was a span of 10 bases. CDR1 is DFQATT and CDR2 is SNEGSKA in the germline V gene (reference sequence). The CDR3 DNA sequence: TGCAGTGCTATGGGACGGCTGAACACCGGGGAGCTGTTTTTT. Its protein is CSAMGRLNTGELFF.

The V gene is TRBV18, the J gene TRBJ1-5, with D tentatively TRBD1 (5 bases). The V end was cut by 4 bases, the J end by 2 bases, with 12 bases between. CDR1 KGHSH and CDR2 LQKENI come from the germline V gene. The CDR3 consists of 15 residues. The CDR3 DNA follows: TGTGCCAGCTCACAAGCAGGGTCGGGCAATCAGCCCCAGCATTTT. Translation gives CASSQAGSGNQPQHF. The variable domain in full, with the rest retrieved from reference TRBV18 and TRBJ1-5, is NAGVMQNPRHLVRRRGQEARLRCSPMKGHSHVYWYRQLPEEGLKFMVYLQKENIIDESGMPKERFSAEFPKEGPSILRIQQVVRGDSAAYFCASSQAGSGNQPQHFGDGTRLSIL.

V is TRBV7-2 and J is TRBJ2-7; tentative D call: TRBD1 (6 bases). The germline gives CDR1 SGHTA, CDR2 FQGNSA. The CDR3 covers 14 residues. V was trimmed by 3 bases and J by 1 base, leaving 10 bases between them. The CDR3 DNA sequence: TGTGCCAGCAGCTTCCACAGGGAGTCCTACGAGCAGTACTTC. It is translated as CASSFHRESYEQYF.

This chain links TRBV7-9 with TRBJ1-3; TRBD1 matches 9 bases. This CDR3 spans 19 amino acids. The trim removed 4 bases at V and 0 bases at J, leaving 13 bases unmatched. Germline V CDR1 and CDR2: SEHNR, FQNEAQ (reference sequence). The DNA for the CDR3 is TGTGCCAGCAGCTCCGGACAGGGGACCCTCCTTAGCTCTGGAAACACCATATATTTT. It codes for CASSSGQGTLLSSGNTIYF.

This chain links TRBV25-1 with TRBJ1-2, with D possibly TRBD1 on 6 matching bases. This CDR3 has 14 amino acids. Germline V CDR1 and CDR2: MGHDK, SYGVNS. V was pared by 4 bases and J by 8 bases, with 17 bases between. The CDR3 reads CASSGGSGAGGYTF. In DNA, the CDR3 is TGTGCCAGCAGTGGGGGTTCGGGGGCGGGCGGCTACACCTTC.

The chain recombines TRBV4-3 with TRBJ2-6; D is perhaps TRBD1 (6 bases). The germline V gene encodes CDR1 LGHNA and CDR2 YSLEER. Trimming stripped 0 bases from V and 2 bases from J, with 11 bases between. The CDR3 is 17 amino acids. CDR3: CASSQDARDTGANVLTF. DNA of the CDR3: TGCGCCAGCAGCCAAGACGCCCGGGACACTGGGGCCAACGTCCTGACTTTC.

This clonotype was observed a single time. The chain couples TRBV19 to TRBJ2-5; unclear D gene. CDR3 length: 15 residues. V was trimmed by 7 bases and J by 5 bases, leaving 20 bases between them. Germline loops: CDR1 LNHDA, CDR2 SQIVND (reference sequence). CDR3 sequence (DNA): TGTGCCAGTACCCCGGACGCGCGGTATGGCGAGACCCAGTACTTC. Amino acid sequence: CASTPDARYGETQYF.

The chain joins TRBV13 to TRBJ1-6, with 8 bases aligning to TRBD1. The germline gives CDR1 PRHDT, CDR2 FYEKMQ (reference sequence). Unmatched junction bases numbered 5, after V lost 3 bases and J lost 7 bases. The CDR3 length is 15 residues. Here the CDR3 DNA reads TGTGCCAGCAGCTTCGGACAGGGTAACAATTCACCCCTCCACTTT. Translating gives CASSFGQGNNSPLHF.

The chain recombines TRBV2 with TRBJ2-7; 9 bases match TRBD1. The V gene's germline CDR1 is SNHLY and CDR2 FYNNEI. The ends lost 4 bases at V and 2 bases at J; junction bases unmatched: 0. This CDR3 region has 13 residues. In DNA form, the CDR3 reads TGTGCCAGCAGTGGGGACAGGGCCTACGAGCAGTACTTC. This encodes CASSGDRAYEQYF.

The rearrangement links TRBV29-1 to TRBJ2-7, with D tentatively TRBD2 (6 bases). There are 13 residues in the CDR3. The V and J ends lost 3 bases and 7 bases respectively, with 16 bases between them. Germline V CDR1 and CDR2: SQVTM, ANQGSEA. The chain's CDR3 is CSVDGGARREQYF. For the CDR3, the DNA is TGCAGCGTTGATGGCGGGGCACGGAGAGAGCAGTACTTC.

The J gene is TRBJ2-7, the V gene TRBV20-1, with TRBD1 matching 8 bases. Germline assignment: CDR1 DFQATT and CDR2 SNEGSKA (reference sequence). The length of the CDR3 is 15 residues. Trimming at V came to 3 bases and at J to 2 bases, leaving 9 bases not matched to a gene. The CDR3 coding sequence is TGCAGTGCTAGTGGGCCGACAGGGGTGCCCTACGAGCAGTACTTC. It encodes CSASGPTGVPYEQYF.

This chain connects TRBV9 to TRBJ1-6, with D perhaps TRBD1 (5 bases). V lost 0 bases to trimming and J lost 10 bases, with 14 bases between them. The CDR3 has 15 amino acids. Germline V lookup: CDR1 SGDLS, CDR2 YYNGEE. The CDR3 region is CASSVGQGGSSPLHF. The CDR3 nucleotides read TGTGCCAGCAGCGTAGGTCAGGGAGGATCGTCACCCCTCCACTTT.